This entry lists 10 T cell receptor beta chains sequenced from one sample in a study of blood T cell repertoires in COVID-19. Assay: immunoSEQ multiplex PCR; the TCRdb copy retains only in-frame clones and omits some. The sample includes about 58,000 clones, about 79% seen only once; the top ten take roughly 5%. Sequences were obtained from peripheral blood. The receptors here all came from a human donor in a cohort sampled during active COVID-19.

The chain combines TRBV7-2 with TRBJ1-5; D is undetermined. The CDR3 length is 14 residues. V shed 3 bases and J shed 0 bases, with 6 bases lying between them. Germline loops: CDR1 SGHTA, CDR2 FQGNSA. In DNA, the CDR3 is TGTGCCAGCAGCTTCGACAATAGCAATCAGCCCCAGCATTTT. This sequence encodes CASSFDNSNQPQHF. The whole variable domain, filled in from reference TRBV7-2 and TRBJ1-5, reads GAGVSQSPSNKVTEKGKDVELRCDPISGHTALYWYRQSLGQGLEFLIYFQGNSAPDKSGLPSDRFSAERTGGSVSTLTIQRTQQEDSAVYLCASSFDNSNQPQHFGDGTRLSIL.

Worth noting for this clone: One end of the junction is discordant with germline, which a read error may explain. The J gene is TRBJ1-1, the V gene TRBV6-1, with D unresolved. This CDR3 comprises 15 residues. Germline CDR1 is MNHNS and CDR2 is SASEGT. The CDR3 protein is CASSEGGREFFRAFF. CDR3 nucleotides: TGTGCCAGCAGCGAAGGTGGAAGGGAGTTCTTCCGGGCTTTCTTT.

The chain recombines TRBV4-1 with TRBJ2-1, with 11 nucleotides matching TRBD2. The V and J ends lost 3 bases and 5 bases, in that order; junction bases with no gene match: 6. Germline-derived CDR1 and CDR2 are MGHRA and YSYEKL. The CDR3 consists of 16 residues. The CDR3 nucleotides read TGCGCCAGCAGCCACCTTCTAGCGGGGGGCGACAATGAGCAGTTCTTC. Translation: CASSHLLAGGDNEQFF.

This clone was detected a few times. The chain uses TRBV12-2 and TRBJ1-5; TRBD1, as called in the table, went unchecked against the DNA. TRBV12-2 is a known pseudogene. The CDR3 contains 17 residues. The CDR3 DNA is TGTGCAAGTCGCTTACCCGGGACAGGGAGGAGCAATCAGCCCCAGCATTTT. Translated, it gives CASRLPGTGRSNQPQHF.

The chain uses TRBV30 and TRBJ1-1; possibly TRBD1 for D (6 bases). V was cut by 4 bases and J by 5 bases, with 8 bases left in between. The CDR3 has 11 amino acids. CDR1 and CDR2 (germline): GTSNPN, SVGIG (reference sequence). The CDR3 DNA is TGTGCCTGGACCCAGGGGACTGAAGCTTTCTTT. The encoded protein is CAWTQGTEAFF.

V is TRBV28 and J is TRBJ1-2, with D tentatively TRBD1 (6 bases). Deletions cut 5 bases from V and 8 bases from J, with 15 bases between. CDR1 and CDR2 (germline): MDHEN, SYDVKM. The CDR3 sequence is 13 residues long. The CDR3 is CASSIQGFRGYTF. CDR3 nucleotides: TGTGCCAGCAGTATCCAGGGGTTCAGGGGCTACACCTTC.

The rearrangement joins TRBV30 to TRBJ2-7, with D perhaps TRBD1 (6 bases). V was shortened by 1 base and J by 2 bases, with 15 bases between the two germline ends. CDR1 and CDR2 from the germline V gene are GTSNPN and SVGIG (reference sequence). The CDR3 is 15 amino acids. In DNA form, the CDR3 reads TGTGCCTGGAGTGACCGGGACACAGAGACCTACGAGCAGTACTTC. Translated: CAWSDRDTETYEQYF.

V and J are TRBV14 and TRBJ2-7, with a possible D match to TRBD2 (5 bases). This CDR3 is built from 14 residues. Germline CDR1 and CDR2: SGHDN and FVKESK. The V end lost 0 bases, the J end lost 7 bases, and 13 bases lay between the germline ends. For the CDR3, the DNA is TGTGCCAGCAGCCAAGAGAGGCCCCCGGGGGAGCAGTACTTC. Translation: CASSQERPPGEQYF.

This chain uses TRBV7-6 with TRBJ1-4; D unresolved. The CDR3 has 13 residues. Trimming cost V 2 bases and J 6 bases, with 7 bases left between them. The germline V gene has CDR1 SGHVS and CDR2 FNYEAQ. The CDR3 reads CASSLRQDEKLFF. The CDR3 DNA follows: TGTGCCAGCAGCTTACGTCAGGATGAAAAACTGTTTTTT.

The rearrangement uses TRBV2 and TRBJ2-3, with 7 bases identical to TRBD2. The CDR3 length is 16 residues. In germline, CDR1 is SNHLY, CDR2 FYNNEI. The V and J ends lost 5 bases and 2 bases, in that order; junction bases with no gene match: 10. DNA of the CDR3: TGTGCCAGCAGTCCCATAGGAGCGGGGTACACAGATACGCAGTATTTT. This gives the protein CASSPIGAGYTDTQYF.